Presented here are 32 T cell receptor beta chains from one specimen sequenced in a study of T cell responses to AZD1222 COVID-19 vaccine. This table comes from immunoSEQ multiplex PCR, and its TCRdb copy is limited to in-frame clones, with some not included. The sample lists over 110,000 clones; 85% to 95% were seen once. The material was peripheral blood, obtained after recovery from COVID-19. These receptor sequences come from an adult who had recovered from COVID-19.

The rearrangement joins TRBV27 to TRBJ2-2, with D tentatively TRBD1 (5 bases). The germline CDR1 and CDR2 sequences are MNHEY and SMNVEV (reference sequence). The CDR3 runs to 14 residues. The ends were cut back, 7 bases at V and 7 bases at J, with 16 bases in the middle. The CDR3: CASTMAGPVGELFF. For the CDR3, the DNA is TGTGCCAGCACAATGGCAGGGCCGGTCGGGGAGCTGTTTTTT.

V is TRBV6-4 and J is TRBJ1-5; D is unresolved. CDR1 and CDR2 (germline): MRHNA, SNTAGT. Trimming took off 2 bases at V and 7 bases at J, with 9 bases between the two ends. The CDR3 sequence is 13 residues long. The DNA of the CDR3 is TGTGCCAGCAGTGACGAGGTAAACCAGCCCCAGCATTTT. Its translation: CASSDEVNQPQHF.

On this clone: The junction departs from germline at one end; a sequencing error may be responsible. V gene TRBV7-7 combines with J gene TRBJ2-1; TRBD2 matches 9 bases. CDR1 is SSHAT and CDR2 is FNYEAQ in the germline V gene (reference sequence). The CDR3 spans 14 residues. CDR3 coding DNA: TGTGCTAGCAGCTTAGTTAGCGGGAGTGATGAGCAGTTCTTC. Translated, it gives CASSLVSGSDEQFF.

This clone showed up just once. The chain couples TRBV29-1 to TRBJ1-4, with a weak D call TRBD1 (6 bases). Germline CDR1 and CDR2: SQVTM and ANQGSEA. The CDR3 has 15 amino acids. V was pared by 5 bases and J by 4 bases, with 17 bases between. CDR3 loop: CSVLGRGALNEKLFF. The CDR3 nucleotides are TGCAGCGTTTTGGGGCGGGGGGCGCTTAATGAAAAACTGTTTTTT.

This chain's CDR3 is CASSRLAGETTDTQYF. The CDR3 DNA reads TGTGCCAGTAGCCGACTAGCGGGAGAAACTACAGATACGCAGTATTTT. J is TRBJ2-3 and V is TRBV19, with TRBD2 matching over 12 bases. CDR1 and CDR2 from the germline V gene are LNHDA and SQIVND (reference sequence). The CDR3 is 16 amino acids. V lost 6 bases and J lost 3; bases outside the gene matches: 7.

CDR3 amino acids: CASSFQGWAYGYTF. Written as DNA, the CDR3 is TGTGCCAGCAGTTTCCAAGGGTGGGCTTATGGCTACACCTTC. The chain has TRBV28 and TRBJ1-2, with D uncertain. Germline CDR1 and CDR2: MDHEN and SYDVKM. The V end lost 3 bases, the J end lost 5 bases, and 13 bases lay between the germline ends. CDR3 size: 14 residues.

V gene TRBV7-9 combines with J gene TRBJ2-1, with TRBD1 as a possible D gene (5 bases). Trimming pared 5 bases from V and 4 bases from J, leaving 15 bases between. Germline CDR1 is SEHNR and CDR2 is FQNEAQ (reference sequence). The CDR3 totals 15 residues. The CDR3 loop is CASSPGRARYNEQFF. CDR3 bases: TGTGCCAGCAGCCCGGGCAGGGCCCGGTACAATGAGCAGTTCTTC.

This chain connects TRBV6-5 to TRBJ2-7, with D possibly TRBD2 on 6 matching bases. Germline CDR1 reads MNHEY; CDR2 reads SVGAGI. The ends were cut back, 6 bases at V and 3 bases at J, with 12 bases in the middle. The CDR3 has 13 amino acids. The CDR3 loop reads CASSYGSFYEQYF. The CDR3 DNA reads TGTGCCAGCAGCTACGGGAGTTTCTACGAGCAGTACTTC.

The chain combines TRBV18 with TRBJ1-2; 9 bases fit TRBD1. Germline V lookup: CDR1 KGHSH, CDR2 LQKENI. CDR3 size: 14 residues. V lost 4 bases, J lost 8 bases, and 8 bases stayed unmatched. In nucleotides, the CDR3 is TGTGCCAGCTCACTAGGGACAGGGCTCGGAGGCTACACCTTC. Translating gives CASSLGTGLGGYTF.

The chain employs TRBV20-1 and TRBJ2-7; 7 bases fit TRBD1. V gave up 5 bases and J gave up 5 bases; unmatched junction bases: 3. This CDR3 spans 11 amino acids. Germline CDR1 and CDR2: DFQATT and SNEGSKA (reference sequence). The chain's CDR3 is CSAGQGDEQYF. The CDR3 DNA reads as TGCAGTGCTGGCCAGGGGGACGAGCAGTACTTC.

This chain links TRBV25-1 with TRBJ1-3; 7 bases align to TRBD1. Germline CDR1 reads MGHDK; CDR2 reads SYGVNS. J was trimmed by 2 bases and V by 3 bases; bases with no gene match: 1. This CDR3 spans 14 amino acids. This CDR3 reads CASSETGTGNTIYF. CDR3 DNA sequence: TGTGCCAGCAGTGAGACAGGGACTGGAAACACCATATATTTT.

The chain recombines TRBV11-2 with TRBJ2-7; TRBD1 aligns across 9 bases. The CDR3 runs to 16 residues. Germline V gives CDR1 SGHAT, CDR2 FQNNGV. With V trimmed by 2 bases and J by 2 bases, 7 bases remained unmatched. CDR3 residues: CASSLWGTGRPYEQYF. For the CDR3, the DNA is TGTGCCAGCAGCTTATGGGGGACAGGGAGGCCCTACGAGCAGTACTTC. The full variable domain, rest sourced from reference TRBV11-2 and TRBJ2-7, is EAGVAQSPRYKIIEKRQSVAFWCNPISGHATLYWYQQILGQGPKLLIQFQNNGVVDDSQLPKDRFSAERLKGVDSTLKIQPAKLEDSAVYLCASSLWGTGRPYEQYFGPGTRLTVT.

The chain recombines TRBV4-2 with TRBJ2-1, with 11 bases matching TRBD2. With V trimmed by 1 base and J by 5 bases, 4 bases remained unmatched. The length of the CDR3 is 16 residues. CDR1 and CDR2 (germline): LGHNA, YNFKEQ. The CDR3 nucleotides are TGTGCCAGCAGCCAAGTTACACTAGCGGGAGACAATGAGCAGTTCTTC. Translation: CASSQVTLAGDNEQFF.

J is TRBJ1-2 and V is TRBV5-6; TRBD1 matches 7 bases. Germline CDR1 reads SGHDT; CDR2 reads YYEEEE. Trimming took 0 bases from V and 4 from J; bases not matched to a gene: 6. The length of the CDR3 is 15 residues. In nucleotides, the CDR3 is TGTGCCAGCAGCTTGGCCCGTGGGACAGTCTATGGCTACACCTTC. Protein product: CASSLARGTVYGYTF.

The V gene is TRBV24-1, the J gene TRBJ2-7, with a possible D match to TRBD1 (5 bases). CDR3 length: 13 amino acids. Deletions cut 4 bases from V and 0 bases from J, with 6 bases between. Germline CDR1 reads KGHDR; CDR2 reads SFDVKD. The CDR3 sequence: CATSDRDSYEQYF. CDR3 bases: TGTGCCACCAGTGACAGGGACTCCTACGAGCAGTACTTC.

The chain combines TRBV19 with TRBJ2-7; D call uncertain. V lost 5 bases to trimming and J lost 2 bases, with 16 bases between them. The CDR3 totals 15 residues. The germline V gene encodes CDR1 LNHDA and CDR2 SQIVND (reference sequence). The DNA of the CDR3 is TGTGCCAGTAGTTCCCACATCGGGTCAACCTACGAGCAGTACTTC. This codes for CASSSHIGSTYEQYF.

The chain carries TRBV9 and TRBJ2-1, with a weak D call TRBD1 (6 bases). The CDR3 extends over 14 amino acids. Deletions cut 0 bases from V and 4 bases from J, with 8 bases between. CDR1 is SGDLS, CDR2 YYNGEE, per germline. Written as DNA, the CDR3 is TGTGCCAGCAGCGTAGTAACAGGGTACAATGAGCAGTTCTTC. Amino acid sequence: CASSVVTGYNEQFF.

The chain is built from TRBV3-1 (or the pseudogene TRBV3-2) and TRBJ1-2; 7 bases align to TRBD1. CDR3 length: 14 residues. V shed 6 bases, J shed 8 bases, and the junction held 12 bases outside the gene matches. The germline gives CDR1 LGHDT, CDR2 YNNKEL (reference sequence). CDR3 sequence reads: CASSPFGQELGYTF. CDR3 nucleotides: TGTGCCAGCAGTCCCTTTGGACAGGAGTTAGGCTACACCTTC.

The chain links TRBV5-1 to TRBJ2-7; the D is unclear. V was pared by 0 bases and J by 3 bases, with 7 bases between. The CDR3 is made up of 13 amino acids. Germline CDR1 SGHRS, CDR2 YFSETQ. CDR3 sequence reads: CASSLVHNYEQYF. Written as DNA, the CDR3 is TGCGCCAGCAGCTTGGTACATAACTACGAGCAGTACTTC. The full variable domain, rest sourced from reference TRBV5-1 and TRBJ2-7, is KAGVTQTPRYLIKTRGQQVTLSCSPISGHRSVSWYQQTPGQGLQFLFEYFSETQRNKGNFPGRFSGRQFSNSRSEMNVSTLELGDSALYLCASSLVHNYEQYFGPGTRLTVT.

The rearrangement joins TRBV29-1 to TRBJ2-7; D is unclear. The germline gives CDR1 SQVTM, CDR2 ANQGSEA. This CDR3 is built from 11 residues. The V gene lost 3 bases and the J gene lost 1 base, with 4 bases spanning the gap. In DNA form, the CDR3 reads TGCAGCGTTGAGAGATCCTACGAGCAGTACTTC. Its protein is CSVERSYEQYF.

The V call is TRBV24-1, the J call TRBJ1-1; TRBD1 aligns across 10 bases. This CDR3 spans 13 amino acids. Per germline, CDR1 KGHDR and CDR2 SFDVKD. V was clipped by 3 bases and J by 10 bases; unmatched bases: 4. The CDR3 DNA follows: TGTGCCACCAGTGATCCGACAGGGGGCCGAGCTTTCTTT. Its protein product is CATSDPTGGRAFF.

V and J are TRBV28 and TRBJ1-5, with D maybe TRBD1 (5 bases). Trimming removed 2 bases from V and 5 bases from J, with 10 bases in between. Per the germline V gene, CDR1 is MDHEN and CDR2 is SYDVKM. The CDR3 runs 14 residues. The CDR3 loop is CASSLGGGHQPQHF. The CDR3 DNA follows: TGTGCCAGCAGTTTAGGGGGAGGTCATCAGCCCCAGCATTTT.

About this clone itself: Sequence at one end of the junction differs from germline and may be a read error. CDR3 amino acids: CASSLGEADTQYF. CDR3 bases: TGTGCTAGCAGCTTAGGGGAGGCAGATACGCAGTATTTT. This chain joins TRBV7-7 and TRBJ2-3; the D gene is possibly TRBD2 (6 bases). The CDR3 contains 13 residues. The V gene's germline CDR1 is SSHAT and CDR2 FNYEAQ (reference sequence). Variable domain in full (rest from reference TRBV7-7 and TRBJ2-3): GAGVSQSPRYKVTKRGQDVTLRCDPISSHATLYWYQQALGQGPEFLTYFNYEAQPDKSGLPSDRFSAERPEGSISTLTIQRTEQRDSAMYRCASSLGEADTQYFGPGTRLTVL.

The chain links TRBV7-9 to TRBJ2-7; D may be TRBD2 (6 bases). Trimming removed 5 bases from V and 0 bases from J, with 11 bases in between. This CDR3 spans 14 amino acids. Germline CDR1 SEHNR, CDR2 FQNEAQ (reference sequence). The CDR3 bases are TGTGCCAGCAGCCGCGGGACCCTCTCCTACGAGCAGTACTTC. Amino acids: CASSRGTLSYEQYF.

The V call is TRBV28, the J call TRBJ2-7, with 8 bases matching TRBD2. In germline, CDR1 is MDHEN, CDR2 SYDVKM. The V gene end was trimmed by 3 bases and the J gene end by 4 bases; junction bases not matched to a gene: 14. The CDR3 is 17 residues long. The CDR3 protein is CASSLALGLALMYEQYF. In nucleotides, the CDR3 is TGTGCCAGCAGTTTGGCCCTTGGACTAGCTCTAATGTACGAGCAGTACTTC.

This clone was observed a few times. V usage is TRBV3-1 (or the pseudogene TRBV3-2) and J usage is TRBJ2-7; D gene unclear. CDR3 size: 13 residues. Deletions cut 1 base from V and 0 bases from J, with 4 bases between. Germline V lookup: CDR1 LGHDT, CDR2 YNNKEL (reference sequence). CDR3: CASSQGSSYEQYF. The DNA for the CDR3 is TGTGCCAGCAGCCAAGGGTCCTCCTACGAGCAGTACTTC.

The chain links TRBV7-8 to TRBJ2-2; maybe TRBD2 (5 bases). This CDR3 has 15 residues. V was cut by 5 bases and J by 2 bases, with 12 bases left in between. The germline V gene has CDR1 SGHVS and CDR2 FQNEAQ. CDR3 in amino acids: CASSILAFNTGELFF. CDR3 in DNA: TGTGCCAGCAGCATTCTAGCTTTCAACACCGGGGAGCTGTTTTTT.

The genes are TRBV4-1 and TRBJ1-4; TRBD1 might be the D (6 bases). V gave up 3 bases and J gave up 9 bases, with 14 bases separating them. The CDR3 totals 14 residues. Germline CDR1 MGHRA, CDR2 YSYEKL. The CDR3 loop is CASSQVTGSQKLFF. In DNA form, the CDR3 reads TGCGCCAGCAGCCAGGTTACAGGGTCTCAAAAACTGTTTTTT.

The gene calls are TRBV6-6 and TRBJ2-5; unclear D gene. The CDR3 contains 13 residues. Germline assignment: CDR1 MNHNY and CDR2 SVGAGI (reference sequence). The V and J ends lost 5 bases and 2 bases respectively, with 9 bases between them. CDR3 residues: CASSVPPQETQYF. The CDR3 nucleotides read TGTGCCAGCAGTGTACCGCCACAAGAGACCCAGTACTTC.

CDR3 coding DNA: TGTGCCAGCAGAGATCTCAGACAGGGTGCTCCCGGGGAGCTGTTTTTT. It is translated as CASRDLRQGAPGELFF. The chain is built from TRBV6-4 and TRBJ2-2, with 7 bases identical to TRBD1. This CDR3 is built from 16 residues. The germline V gene encodes CDR1 MRHNA and CDR2 SNTAGT. Trimming took 6 bases from V and 6 from J; bases not matched to a gene: 13.

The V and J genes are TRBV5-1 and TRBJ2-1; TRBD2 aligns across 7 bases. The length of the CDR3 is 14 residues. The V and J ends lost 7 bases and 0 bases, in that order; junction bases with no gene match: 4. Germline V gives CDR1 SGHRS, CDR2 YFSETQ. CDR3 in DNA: TGCGCCAGCTCTAGCGGATTCTCCTACAATGAGCAGTTCTTC. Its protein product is CASSSGFSYNEQFF. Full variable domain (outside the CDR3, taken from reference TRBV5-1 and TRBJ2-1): KAGVTQTPRYLIKTRGQQVTLSCSPISGHRSVSWYQQTPGQGLQFLFEYFSETQRNKGNFPGRFSGRQFSNSRSEMNVSTLELGDSALYLCASSSGFSYNEQFFGPGTRLTVL.

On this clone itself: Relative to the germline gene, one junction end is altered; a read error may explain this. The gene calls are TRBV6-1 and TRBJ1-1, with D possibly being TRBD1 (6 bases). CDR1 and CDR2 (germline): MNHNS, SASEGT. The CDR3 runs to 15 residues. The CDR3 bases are TGTGCCAGCAGGGAAGGGGGTAATGAGTACACTGAAGCTTTCTTT. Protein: CASREGGNEYTEAFF.